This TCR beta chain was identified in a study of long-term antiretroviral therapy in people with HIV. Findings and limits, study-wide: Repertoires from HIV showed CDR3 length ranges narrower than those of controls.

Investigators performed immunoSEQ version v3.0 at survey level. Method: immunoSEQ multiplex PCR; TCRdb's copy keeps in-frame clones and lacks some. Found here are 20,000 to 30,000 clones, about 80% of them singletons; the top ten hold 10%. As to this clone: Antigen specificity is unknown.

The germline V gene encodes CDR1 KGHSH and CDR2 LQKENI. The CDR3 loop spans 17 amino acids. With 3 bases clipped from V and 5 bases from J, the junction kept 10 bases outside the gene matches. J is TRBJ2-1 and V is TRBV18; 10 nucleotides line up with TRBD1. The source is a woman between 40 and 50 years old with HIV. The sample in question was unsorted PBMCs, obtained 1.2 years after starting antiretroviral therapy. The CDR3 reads CASSPVDRGWGHNEQFF. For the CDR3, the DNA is TGTGCCAGCTCACCCGTGGACAGGGGGTGGGGACACAATGAGCAGTTCTTC.